Each of the 21 T cell receptor beta chains below was sequenced from the same sample in a study of vaccination and CD4 T cells after COVID-19. Sequenced with the Oncomine TCR Beta short-read assay was DNA taken from cultured CD4+ T cells. Each CDR3 protein gets one entry after TCRdb re-called the PCR reads with MiXCR. The table has some 15,000 distinct CDR3 sequences, roughly 30% seen once; the top ten hold about 9.4%. No cognate antigen is known for these TCRs. Indicated treatment: 10-day PBMC culture with coronavirus spike peptide pools or control peptides (ViraFEST assay). The sequences come from CD4+ T cells from blood, cultured in vitro, collected after SARS-CoV-2 vaccination. The receptors originated from a human donor who had recovered from COVID-19.

Only a few counts were recorded for this clonotype. The CDR3 reads CASSRGMNTEAFF. The CDR3 nucleotides read TGTGCCAGTAGTAGGGGGATGAACACTGAAGCTTTCTTT. The chain employs TRBV19 and TRBJ1-1; weak D call: TRBD1 (5 bases). Germline V gives CDR1 LNHDA, CDR2 SQIVND (reference sequence). The CDR3 spans 13 residues. Trimming shortened V by 4 bases and J by 0 bases, and 6 bases separated the two germline ends. The full variable domain, in which reference TRBV19 and TRBJ1-1 provide the parts outside the CDR3, is DGGITQSPKYLFRKEGQNVTLSCEQNLNHDAMYWYRQDPGQGLRLIYYSQIVNDFQKGDIAEGYSVSREKKESFPLTVTSAQKNPTAFYLCASSRGMNTEAFFGQGTRLTVV.

This clonotype was seen only once. This chain links TRBV5-1 with TRBJ2-5; weak D call: TRBD2 (5 bases). The ends were cut back, 6 bases at V and 1 base at J, with 13 bases in the middle. This CDR3 comprises 14 residues. CDR1 and CDR2 from the germline V gene are SGHRS and YFSETQ. DNA for the CDR3: TGCGCCAGCAAGACTGGCGGACTCCAAGAGACCCAGTACTTC. This gives the protein CASKTGGLQETQYF.

This chain connects TRBV29-1 to TRBJ1-1; no firm D call. CDR1 and CDR2 from the germline V gene are SQVTM and ANQGSEA. The CDR3 runs to 12 residues. Trimming removed 6 bases from V and 0 bases from J, with 8 bases in between. The CDR3 is CSVPPMNTEAFF. CDR3 in DNA: TGCAGCGTCCCTCCTATGAACACTGAAGCTTTCTTT. The full variable domain, its missing parts supplied by reference TRBV29-1 and TRBJ1-1, is SAVISQKPSRDICQRGTSLTIQCQVDSQVTMMFWYRQQPGQSLTLIATANQGSEATYESGFVIDKFPISRPNLTFSTLTVSNMSPEDSSIYLCSVPPMNTEAFFGQGTRLTVV.

V usage is TRBV6-1 and J usage is TRBJ2-7, with D tentatively TRBD1 or TRBD2 (5 bases each). Trimming removed 5 bases at V and 4 bases at J, with 15 bases between. There are 14 residues in the CDR3. From germline, CDR1 is MNHNS and CDR2 SASEGT. CDR3 residues: CASSPQGTGYEQYF. In DNA form, the CDR3 reads TGTGCCAGCAGTCCCCAGGGTACGGGATACGAGCAGTACTTC.

J is TRBJ2-2 and V is TRBV5-4, with TRBD2 as a possible D gene (6 bases). This CDR3 contains 16 residues. V was shortened by 0 bases and J by 5 bases, with 14 bases between the two germline ends. CDR1 and CDR2 (germline): SGHNT, YYREEE (reference sequence). CDR3 loop: CASSLDGSRRTGELFF. Written as DNA, the CDR3 is TGTGCCAGCAGCTTGGACGGGAGTAGGAGGACCGGGGAGCTGTTTTTT.

This clonotype appeared a few times. The chain combines TRBV10-3 with TRBJ2-2; 8 positions agree with TRBD1. The CDR3 runs to 15 residues. V shed 3 bases, J shed 2 bases, and the junction held 2 bases outside the gene matches. Germline CDR1 reads ENHRY; CDR2 reads SYGVKD. The CDR3 protein is CAISDRGHNTGELFF. For the CDR3, the DNA is TGTGCCATCAGTGACAGGGGGCACAACACCGGGGAGCTGTTTTTT.

The count of this clonotype is one. The V and J genes are TRBV24-1 and TRBJ1-2; D not certain. V shed 3 bases and J shed 6 bases, with 16 bases lying between them. Germline loops: CDR1 KGHDR, CDR2 SFDVKD. The CDR3 sequence is 15 residues long. CDR3 protein: CATSDHDREEDGYTF. CDR3 nucleotides: TGTGCCACCAGTGATCATGATAGGGAGGAGGATGGCTACACCTTC.

The gene calls are TRBV20-1 and TRBJ2-7, with 12 bases that match TRBD2. CDR3 length: 14 residues. J was trimmed by 6 bases and V by 4 bases; bases with no gene match: 7. Germline CDR1 DFQATT, CDR2 SNEGSKA (reference sequence). The CDR3 DNA reads as TGCAGTGCTACGAGGACTAGCGGGATTTTCGAGCAGTACTTC. This translates into CSATRTSGIFEQYF.

The chain recombines TRBV7-9 with TRBJ2-4; D possibly corresponds to TRBD1 (5 bases). The CDR3 extends over 17 amino acids. In germline, CDR1 is SEHNR, CDR2 FQNEAQ (reference sequence). V shed 5 bases and J shed 8 bases, with 25 bases lying between them. CDR3 residues: CASSPPPSYLVGDIQYF. The DNA for the CDR3 is TGTGCCAGCAGCCCCCCCCCCTCTTATCTCGTAGGGGACATTCAGTACTTC.

This clonotype was recorded a few times. This sequence joins TRBV2 and TRBJ1-5; no clear D. Trimming shortened V by 5 bases and J by 1 base, and 12 bases separated the two germline ends. The length of the CDR3 is 15 residues. Germline values: CDR1 SNHLY, CDR2 FYNNEI. The CDR3 loop is CASSQKYASNQPQHF. The CDR3 nucleotides read TGTGCCAGCAGTCAGAAATATGCCAGCAATCAGCCCCAGCATTTT.

This clonotype was detected only once. CDR3 DNA: TGTGCCAGCAGCCCGCCACCACAGGGTCGGGAGACCCAGTACTTC. Translation: CASSPPPQGRETQYF. The rearrangement joins TRBV5-5 to TRBJ2-5; tentatively, D is TRBD1 (6 bases). V lost 4 bases and J 5 bases, leaving 18 bases between the germline ends. CDR3 length: 15 residues. In germline, CDR1 is SGHKS, CDR2 YYEKEE (reference sequence).

This clonotype has a handful of counts. The CDR3 nucleotides read TGTGCCAGTAGTATTGCGGTGCCCAACTATGGCTACACCTTC. Its translation is CASSIAVPNYGYTF. The rearrangement joins TRBV19 to TRBJ1-2; no reliable D call. Germline V lookup: CDR1 LNHDA, CDR2 SQIVND (reference sequence). The CDR3 totals 14 residues. The germline V and J ends were trimmed by 3 bases and 2 bases, with 10 bases remaining between them.

This clonotype was recorded a few times. CDR3 DNA: TGTGCCAGCAGCCACTCCAGGGGGGGAAGCACAGATACGCAGTATTTT. This codes for CASSHSRGGSTDTQYF. The V gene is TRBV11-2, the J gene TRBJ2-3, with D possibly being TRBD1 or TRBD2 (7 bases each). Per the germline V gene, CDR1 is SGHAT and CDR2 is FQNNGV. V was cut by 5 bases and J by 0 bases, with 15 bases left in between. This CDR3 is built from 16 residues.

This clonotype was detected once. The chain is built from TRBV11-2 and TRBJ1-1; D not certain. The germline CDR1 and CDR2 sequences are SGHAT and FQNNGV. Trimming pared 3 bases from V and 3 bases from J, leaving 11 bases between. The length of the CDR3 is 14 residues. The CDR3 loop reads CASSFGLGYTEAFF. In nucleotides, the CDR3 is TGTGCCAGCAGCTTCGGCCTCGGGTACACTGAAGCTTTCTTT. The variable domain in full, completed from reference TRBV11-2 and TRBJ1-1, reads EAGVAQSPRYKIIEKRQSVAFWCNPISGHATLYWYQQILGQGPKLLIQFQNNGVVDDSQLPKDRFSAERLKGVDSTLKIQPAKLEDSAVYLCASSFGLGYTEAFFGQGTRLTVV.

The genes are TRBV28 and TRBJ2-7; unclear D gene. Germline V CDR1 and CDR2: MDHEN, SYDVKM. Trimming removed 3 bases at V and 5 bases at J, with 14 bases between. The CDR3 is 14 amino acids. CDR3 sequence: CASSFAEFRNEQYF. The CDR3 DNA reads as TGTGCCAGCAGTTTTGCAGAGTTTAGGAACGAGCAGTACTTC.

This chain uses TRBV28 with TRBJ1-5, with D perhaps matching TRBD1 (6 bases). Germline V gene sequence: CDR1 MDHEN, CDR2 SYDVKM. V was trimmed by 7 bases and J by 2 bases, leaving 15 bases between them. This CDR3 contains 15 residues. CDR3 nucleotides: TGTGCCAGCATCTCTCCTACAGGGCGCAATCAGCCCCAGCATTTT. Its protein is CASISPTGRNQPQHF. The variable domain in full, with the rest retrieved from reference TRBV28 and TRBJ1-5, is DVKVTQSSRYLVKRTGEKVFLECVQDMDHENMFWYRQDPGLGLRLIYFSYDVKMKEKGDIPEGYSVSREKKERFSLILESASTNQTSMYLCASISPTGRNQPQHFGDGTRLSIL.

The genes are TRBV6-2 or TRBV6-3 and TRBJ2-7, with 8 bases aligning to TRBD1. This CDR3 contains 14 residues. The trim removed 6 bases at V and 6 bases at J, leaving 10 bases unmatched. From germline, CDR1 is MNHEY and CDR2 SVGEGT. CDR3 amino acids: CASRNGARGLEQYF. CDR3 DNA sequence: TGTGCCAGCAGAAACGGCGCCAGGGGGCTCGAGCAGTACTTC.

Regarding this clonotype: One end of the junction varies from germline; a read error may be responsible. V and J are TRBV7-2 and TRBJ1-3, with 11 bases fitting TRBD1. CDR3 length: 18 amino acids. CDR1 and CDR2 from the germline V gene are SGHTA and FQGNSA. CDR3 residues: CASSKTGGTGGTGSTIYF. The CDR3 region has the DNA TGTGCCAGCAGCAAAACGGGGGGGACAGGGGGAACTGGAAGCACCATATATTTT.

The chain links TRBV12-3 or TRBV12-4 to TRBJ2-1; 7 nucleotides agree with TRBD1. The CDR3 sequence is 15 residues long. The ends lost 6 bases at V and 8 bases at J; junction bases unmatched: 13. The CDR3 nucleotides are TGTGCCAGCAGACGAAGACAGGGTTTCCAAGATGAGCAGTTCTTC. This translates into CASRRRQGFQDEQFF.

This clonotype was seen once. The rearrangement links TRBV29-1 to TRBJ1-2; no definite D call. Germline V gene sequence: CDR1 SQVTM, CDR2 ANQGSEA. V lost 0 bases and J lost 4, with 6 bases in between. The CDR3 has 12 amino acids. CDR3 coding DNA: TGCAGCGTTGAAGAGACACCCTATGGCTACACCTTC. Translation gives CSVEETPYGYTF.

Sample share makes this clonotype medium-sized. The chain has TRBV20-1 and TRBJ2-3, with TRBD2 identical over 9 bases. J gave up 4 bases and V 2 bases, and 16 bases lay outside the gene matches. Per germline, CDR1 DFQATT and CDR2 SNEGSKA (reference sequence). The CDR3 totals 18 residues. The CDR3 DNA reads as TGCAGTGCTAGAACCCTCAGCGGGAGGAACCTTAGTGCAGATACGCAGTATTTT. It codes for CSARTLSGRNLSADTQYF.